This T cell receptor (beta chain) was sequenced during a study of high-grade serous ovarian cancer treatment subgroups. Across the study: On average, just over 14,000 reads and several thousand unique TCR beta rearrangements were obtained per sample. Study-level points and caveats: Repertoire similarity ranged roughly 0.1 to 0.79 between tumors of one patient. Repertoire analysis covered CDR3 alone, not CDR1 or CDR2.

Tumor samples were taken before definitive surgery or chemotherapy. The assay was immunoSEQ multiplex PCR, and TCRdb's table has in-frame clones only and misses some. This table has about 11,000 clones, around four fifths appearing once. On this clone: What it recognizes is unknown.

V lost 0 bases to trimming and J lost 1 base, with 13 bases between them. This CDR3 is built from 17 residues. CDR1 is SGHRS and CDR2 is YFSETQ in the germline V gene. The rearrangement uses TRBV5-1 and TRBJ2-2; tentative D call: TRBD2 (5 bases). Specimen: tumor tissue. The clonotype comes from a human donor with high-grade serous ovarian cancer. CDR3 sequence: CASSLAREGRNTGELFF. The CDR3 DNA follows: TGCGCCAGCAGCTTGGCCAGAGAGGGCCGGAACACCGGGGAGCTGTTTTTT.